This T cell receptor beta chain was identified during a study of early T cells in non-severe SARS-CoV-2 infection. This clonotype was observed a handful of times. TCRdb called the 5' RACE reads again in MiXCR, with one record for every CDR3 protein. Of tens of thousands of distinct CDR3 sequences in the sample, about a tenth were seen once. The germline CDR1 and CDR2 sequences are SGHRS and YFSETQ. CDR3 length equals 15 residues. V shed 5 bases and J shed 0 bases, with 11 bases lying between them. The chain recombines TRBV5-1 with TRBJ1-4; D is uncertain. Sequencing input: whole blood. The receptor's source is an adult who was a healthcare worker with PCR-confirmed SARS-CoV-2 infection or an uninfected control (not recorded which). The CDR3 nucleotides read TGCGCCAGCAGGGGCGGACCGGCAACTAATGAAAAACTGTTTTTT. Its protein product is CASRGGPATNEKLFF.